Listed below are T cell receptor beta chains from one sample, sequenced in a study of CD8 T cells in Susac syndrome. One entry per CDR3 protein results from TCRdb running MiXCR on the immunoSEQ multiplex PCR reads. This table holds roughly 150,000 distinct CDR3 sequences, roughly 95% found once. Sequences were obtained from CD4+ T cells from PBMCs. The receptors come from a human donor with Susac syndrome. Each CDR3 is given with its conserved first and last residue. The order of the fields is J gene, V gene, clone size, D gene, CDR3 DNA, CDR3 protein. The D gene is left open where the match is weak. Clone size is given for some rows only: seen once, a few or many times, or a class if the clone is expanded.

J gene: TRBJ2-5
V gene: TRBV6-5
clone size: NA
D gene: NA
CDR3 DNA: TGTGCCAGCAGCCTGGACTGGAAAGAGACCCAGTACTTC
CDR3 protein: CASSLDWKETQYF

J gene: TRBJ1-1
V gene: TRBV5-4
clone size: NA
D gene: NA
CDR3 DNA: TGTGCCAGCAGCTTGGCCGGCCAGAGGAACACTGAAGCTTTCTTT
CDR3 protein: CASSLAGQRNTEAFF

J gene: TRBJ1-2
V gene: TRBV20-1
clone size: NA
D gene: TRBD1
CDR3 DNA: TGCAGTGCTAGAGAGGGGACAGGGGGCGGGTATGGCTACACCTTC
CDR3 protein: CSAREGTGGGYGYTF

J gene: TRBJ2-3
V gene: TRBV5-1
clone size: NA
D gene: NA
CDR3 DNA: TGCGCCAGCAGCTTGGCGATTGGCACAGATACGCAGTATTTT
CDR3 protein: CASSLAIGTDTQYF

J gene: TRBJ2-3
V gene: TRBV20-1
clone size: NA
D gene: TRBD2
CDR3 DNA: TGCAGTGCTAGTCCGGGACTACGATTGGACAATACGCAGTATTTT
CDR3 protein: CSASPGLRLDNTQYF

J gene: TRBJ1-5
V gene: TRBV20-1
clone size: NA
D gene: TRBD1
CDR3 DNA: TGCAGTGCTAGCAGGGGGGTAAATCAGCCCCAGCATTTT
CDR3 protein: CSASRGVNQPQHF

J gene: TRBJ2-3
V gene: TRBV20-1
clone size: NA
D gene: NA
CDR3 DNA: TGCAGTGCTAGTCCTATCCCGGGCCACGAAGAGGATACGCAGTATTTT
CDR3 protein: CSASPIPGHEEDTQYF

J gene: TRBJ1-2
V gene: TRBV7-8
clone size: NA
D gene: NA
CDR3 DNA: TGTGCCAGCAGCTTAGTCAGGGGTGGTTCTGGCTACACCTTC
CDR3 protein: CASSLVRGGSGYTF

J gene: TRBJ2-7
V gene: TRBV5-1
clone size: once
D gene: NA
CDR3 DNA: TGCGCCAGCAGCTTGAGTCGCCCCCAAGCTGAGCAGTACTTC
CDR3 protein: CASSLSRPQAEQYF

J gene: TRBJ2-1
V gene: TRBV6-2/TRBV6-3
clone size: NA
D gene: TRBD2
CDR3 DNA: TGTGCCAGCAGTTCCCACCAACTAGCGGGGGGGAATGAGCAGTTCTTC
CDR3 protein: CASSSHQLAGGNEQFF

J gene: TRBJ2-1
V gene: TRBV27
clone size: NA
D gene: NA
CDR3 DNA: TGTGCCAGCAGTCCAACAGGCCGCTACAATGAGCAGTTCTTC
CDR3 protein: CASSPTGRYNEQFF

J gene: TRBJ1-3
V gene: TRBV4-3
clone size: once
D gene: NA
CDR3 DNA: TGCGCCAGCAGCCAAGTTCAGGGAACTGGAAACACCATATATTTT
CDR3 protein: CASSQVQGTGNTIYF

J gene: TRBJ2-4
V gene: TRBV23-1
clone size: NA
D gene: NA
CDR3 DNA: TGCGCCAGCAGTCAATCGGGTTGGGCAGGGAAGGAGGGTTTAGCCAAAAACATTCAGTACTTC
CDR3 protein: CASSQSGWAGKEGLAKNIQYF

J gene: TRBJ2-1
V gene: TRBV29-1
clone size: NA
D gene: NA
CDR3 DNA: TGCAGCGCTATCGCCTTAGGGGATCCCTCCTACAATGAGCAGTTCTTC
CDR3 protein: CSAIALGDPSYNEQFF

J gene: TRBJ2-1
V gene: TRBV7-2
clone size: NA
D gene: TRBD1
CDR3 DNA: TGTGCCAGCAGCTGGGGACAGGGAGCCTCCTACAATGAGCAGTTCTTC
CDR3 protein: CASSWGQGASYNEQFF